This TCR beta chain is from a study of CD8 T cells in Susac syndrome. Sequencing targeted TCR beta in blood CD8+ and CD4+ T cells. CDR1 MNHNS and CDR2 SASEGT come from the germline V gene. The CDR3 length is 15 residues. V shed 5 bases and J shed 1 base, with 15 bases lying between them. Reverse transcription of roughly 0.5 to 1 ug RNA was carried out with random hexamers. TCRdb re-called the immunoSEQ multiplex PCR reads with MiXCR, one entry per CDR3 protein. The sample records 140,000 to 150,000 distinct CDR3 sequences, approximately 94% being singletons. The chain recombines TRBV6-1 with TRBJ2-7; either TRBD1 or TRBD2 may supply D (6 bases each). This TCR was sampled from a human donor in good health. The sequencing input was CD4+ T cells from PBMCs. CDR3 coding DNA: TGTGCCAGCAGTCATTCGGGGGCTAAATCCTACGAGCAGTACTTC. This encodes CASSHSGAKSYEQYF.